The rows below give T cell receptor beta chains drawn from one sample of a study of shared clonotypes between healthy human individuals. Sequencing used immunoSEQ multiplex PCR; TCRdb keeps in-frame clones, though not all of them. Among around 2,000,000 clones listed, over 85% were seen once. The specimen was naive CD8+ T cells sorted from blood. Every receptor here comes from a young man in good health. CDR3s include the opening cysteine and the closing phenylalanine or tryptophan. The D gene is left open where the match is weak. Only some rows state a clone size, as once, few, many or a class for expanded clones.

CDR3 DNA,CDR3 protein,clone size,V gene,J gene,D gene
TGTGCCAGCAGTGAAGAGCCGGGACAGATCTACGAGCAGTACTTC,CASSEEPGQIYEQYF,.,TRBV6-1,TRBJ2-7,TRBD1
TGTGCCAGCAGTTTGGGAGCGGGGAACACAGATACGCAGTATTTT,CASSLGAGNTDTQYF,.,TRBV6-5,TRBJ2-3,TRBD2
TGTGCCAGCAGCTTAGAGGGGACTAGCGGGACCTACAATGAGCAGTTCTTC,CASSLEGTSGTYNEQFF,.,TRBV13,TRBJ2-1,TRBD2
TGTGCCAGCAGCGCTCCGATCGAGTACTACGAGCAGTACTTC,CASSAPIEYYEQYF,.,TRBV11-2,TRBJ2-7,.
TGTGCCAGCAGTTTTGCCGGGAGTAACGAGCAGTACTTC,CASSFAGSNEQYF,.,TRBV27,TRBJ2-7,.
TGCGCCAGCAGCCAGGGGTGGGGGAGCGGGTACGAGCAGTACTTC,CASSQGWGSGYEQYF,.,TRBV4-1,TRBJ2-7,.
TGTGCCAGCAGCCAAGGTACTAGCGGGAGGTACGAGCAGTACTTC,CASSQGTSGRYEQYF,.,TRBV14,TRBJ2-7,TRBD2
TGCGCCAGCAGCCAAGCACATGCCGGGACGGCGAGCTCCTACGAGCAGTACTTC,CASSQAHAGTASSYEQYF,.,TRBV4-3,TRBJ2-7,.
TGTGCCAGTAGTATAGACGGATCCTACGAGCAGTACTTC,CASSIDGSYEQYF,.,TRBV19,TRBJ2-7,.
TGTGCCAGCAGTTTCATGGGGGAGTTCGAGCAGTTCTTC,CASSFMGEFEQFF,.,TRBV27,TRBJ2-1,.
TGTGCCAGCAGCTTAGTTGCCACTGAAGCTTTCTTT,CASSLVATEAFF,.,TRBV11-2,TRBJ1-1,.
TGTGCCAGCAGTTACTCGGATAGCGGGCCTTACGAGCAGTACTTC,CASSYSDSGPYEQYF,.,TRBV6-5,TRBJ2-7,TRBD2
TGCAGCGTTGAAGATCCGACAAACTACGAGCAGTACTTC,CSVEDPTNYEQYF,.,TRBV29-1,TRBJ2-7,.
TGTGCCAGCAGTCTCCGGACAGTCTATGGCTACACCTTC,CASSLRTVYGYTF,.,TRBV28,TRBJ1-2,.
TGTGCCAGCAGCGGCGAGGAGTATCGCTACGAGCAGTACTTC,CASSGEEYRYEQYF,.,TRBV13,TRBJ2-7,.
TGTGCCAGCAGTTTATCCCGGGCCAACAATGAGCAGTTCTTC,CASSLSRANNEQFF,.,TRBV27,TRBJ2-1,.
TGTGCCAGCAGCCAAGCGGGGGGACTAGCGTACAATGAGCAGTTCTTC,CASSQAGGLAYNEQFF,.,TRBV7-9,TRBJ2-1,TRBD2
TGCGCCAGCAGGGAGGCGGTAGCGGGAGTTGATTACGAGCAGTACTTC,CASREAVAGVDYEQYF,.,TRBV5-1,TRBJ2-7,TRBD2
TGTGCCAGCAGCTTAGTGTCCTCCTACGAGCAGTACTTC,CASSLVSSYEQYF,.,TRBV11-2,TRBJ2-7,.
TGTGCCAGCAGCGCAGCGGGGGGGCCTACCGGGGAGCTGTTTTTT,CASSAAGGPTGELFF,.,TRBV9,TRBJ2-2,TRBD2
TGCGCCAGCAGCCAGGCACACGGAGGGCCTTACGAGCAGTACTTC,CASSQAHGGPYEQYF,.,TRBV4-1,TRBJ2-7,.
TGTGCCAGCAGCCCGGATAATCAGCCCCAGCATTTT,CASSPDNQPQHF,.,TRBV14,TRBJ1-5,.
TGTGCCAGCAGTGGGTGGGGGGTAGAGGCAACTAATGAAAAACTGTTTTTT,CASSGWGVEATNEKLFF,.,TRBV6-1,TRBJ1-4,.
TGTGCCAGCAGCCAAGGGACTAGCCTTCCAGATACGCAGTATTTT,CASSQGTSLPDTQYF,.,TRBV14,TRBJ2-3,TRBD2
TGTGCCAGCAGTTTAGTCCCCTTTGAGGGTGGCTACACCTTC,CASSLVPFEGGYTF,once,TRBV27,TRBJ1-2,.
TGTGCCAGCAGCCACCGTGACGGGACTAGCCGTTACGAGCAGTACTTC,CASSHRDGTSRYEQYF,.,TRBV13,TRBJ2-7,TRBD2
TGTGCCAGCAGGCTGGGACAGGGCGACTCACCCCTCCACTTT,CASRLGQGDSPLHF,.,TRBV7-9,TRBJ1-6,TRBD1